The clone carrying this TCR beta chain was counted a single time. This sample is drawn from a study of blood T cell repertoires in COVID-19. Assay used: immunoSEQ multiplex PCR; TCRdb lists only in-frame clones, some missing. Counted here are over 150,000 clones, about 80% occurring once; the ten biggest clones make up around 3.7%. With 1 base removed from V and 2 bases from J, the gap between germline ends came to 11 bases. This CDR3 is built from 15 residues. CDR1 is SGHTA and CDR2 is FQGNSA in the germline V gene. Cohorts were based on clinical histories the participants reported. This receptor was taken from an older woman who had recovered from COVID-19. The gene calls are TRBV7-2 and TRBJ2-5; a possible D gene is TRBD2 (6 bases). The sample taken for sequencing was PBMCs or T cells enriched from blood (not recorded which). As DNA, the CDR3 is TGTGCCAGCAGCTTAGATAGCGGAGAGCAAGAGACCCAGTACTTC. Translation: CASSLDSGEQETQYF.